The following is a TCR beta chain sequence with its context. Its antigen is unknown. This specimen comes from a study of cytotoxic CD8 clonotypes in ibrutinib-treated CLL. Whole-study context: After a median about 13 months on treatment (6 to 36), response samples were drawn.

The method was immunoSEQ multiplex PCR; TCRdb's version includes in-frame clones alone and lacks a portion of them. The data contain around 97,000 clones, roughly 80% of them singletons. Unmatched junction bases numbered 5, after V lost 0 bases and J lost 5 bases. The CDR3 length is 15 residues. Germline-derived CDR1 and CDR2 are SGDLS and YYNGEE. Broader study findings: Clonality measured at baseline exceeded age-matched healthy donors, tracking circulating CD8+ T-cell counts. Public clonotypes occurred uncommonly; on treatment, they contracted or remained stable.

TCR beta libraries used roughly 1.9 micrograms of DNA from cryopreserved PBMCs. The sequence came from a human donor with chronic lymphocytic leukemia. The gene calls are TRBV9 and TRBJ2-5; 9 bases align to TRBD2. This specimen consisted of PBMCs, obtained after 12 months of ibrutinib treatment. The CDR3 coding sequence is TGTGCCAGCAGCGTAGGAGTAGCGGGGGAGGAGACCCAGTACTTC. This encodes CASSVGVAGEETQYF.